A selection of T cell receptor beta chains follows, all from one sample in a study of blood T cell repertoires in COVID-19. Sequenced by immunoSEQ multiplex PCR; TCRdb stores in-frame clones only, minus some. This table has 50,000 to 70,000 clones, 84% appearing once. Sequenced material: peripheral blood. The receptors were gathered from a woman aged 55 to 70 with acute or convalescent COVID-19. The CDR3 runs from the conserved cysteine through the conserved F or W. D genes are given only for firm matches. Some rows mark clone size as missing; the rest say once, few, many or name a class of expanded clone.

d_gene	v_gene	j_gene	abundance	CDR3aa
TRBD1	TRBV23-1	TRBJ1-1	-	CASSALGQGNTEAFF
-	TRBV6-1	TRBJ1-6	once	CASSERIGLGNSPLHF
-	TRBV6-2/TRBV6-3	TRBJ2-2	-	CASSYGGQGLSAGELFF
TRBD1	TRBV12-3/TRBV12-4	TRBJ2-1	-	CASTDTGGREQFF
TRBD1	TRBV6-1	TRBJ2-1	-	CASSDRRAGGEQFF
TRBD2	TRBV30	TRBJ2-7	-	CAWRKRGGYEQYF
-	TRBV29-1	TRBJ1-2	-	CSAETTLGYGYTF
TRBD1	TRBV5-1	TRBJ1-1	-	CASSLDGQGAEAFF
-	TRBV14	TRBJ2-6	few	CASSQRSRGRVEGANVLTF
TRBD1	TRBV7-2	TRBJ1-5	once	CASSLEGGGASQPQHF
-	TRBV7-9	TRBJ1-1	-	CASSLGAAGETEAFF
TRBD1	TRBV5-1	TRBJ1-5	few	CASSPETGGSQPQHF
-	TRBV5-5	TRBJ2-5	once	CASSQGGVQETQYF
-	TRBV11-2	TRBJ2-3	-	CASSLVGGGTDTQYF
TRBD1	TRBV7-9	TRBJ2-1	-	CASSLFDRGSGEQFF
-	TRBV2	TRBJ2-3	-	CASTGLAQDTQYF
-	TRBV5-1	TRBJ2-1	-	CASSSQGTTAQFF
TRBD1	TRBV13	TRBJ2-5	-	CASSLGTGAQETQYF
-	TRBV10-1	TRBJ1-1	-	CASSESQGSTEAFF
-	TRBV30	TRBJ1-1	-	CAWSVWPGNTEAFF
TRBD1	TRBV13	TRBJ2-7	-	CASSLGDREKGEQYF
-	TRBV6-5	TRBJ1-1	-	CASSSDGRTGEAFF